The text below deals with one TCR beta chain. These data come from a study of blood T cell repertoires in COVID-19. Whole-study context: The United States, Italy and Spain supplied acute and convalescent COVID-19 samples. T cells, B-cell-depleted T cells, or PBMCs provided the cDNA or gDNA that served as material.

TCRdb's table, derived via immunoSEQ multiplex PCR, lists solely in-frame clones and lacks some. The sample contains about 70,000 clones, approximately 88% of which appear only once. CDR3 size: 13 residues. CDR1 and CDR2 (germline): MDHEN, SYDVKM. Trimming stripped 2 bases from V and 7 bases from J, with 12 bases between. The clonotype originates from a woman in her 70s with acute or convalescent COVID-19. The rearrangement links TRBV28 to TRBJ2-7; D might be TRBD1 (6 bases). Source material: peripheral blood. CDR3 loop: CASSLGGEGEQYF. The CDR3 region has the DNA TGTGCCAGCAGTTTAGGGGGCGAAGGTGAGCAGTACTTC.